This TCR beta chain was observed in a study of neurological immune-mediated disorders. In every sequencing run, more than 160 million TCR-beta sequences were generated from 15-18 subjects. Using its own MiXCR run on the 5' RACE reads, TCRdb lists one record per CDR3 protein. Found here are around 97,000 distinct CDR3 sequences, 10% to 12% of them singletons; the top ten hold approximately 3.3%. In germline, CDR1 is DFQATT, CDR2 SNEGSKA (reference sequence). This CDR3 comprises 16 residues. J gave up 3 bases and V 4 bases, and 8 bases lay outside the gene matches. The time point is: longitudinal time-point 3.

The sequence derives from a female donor with HTLV-1-associated myelopathy (HAM/TSP). This chain joins TRBV20-1 and TRBJ2-3, with 12 bases matching TRBD2. Material: PBMCs. CDR3 DNA sequence: TGCAGTGCTATACCTAGCGGGGGGGCTTCGACAGATACGCAGTATTTT. This sequence encodes CSAIPSGGASTDTQYF.